This T cell receptor (beta chain) was recorded in a study of T cell responses to AZD1222 COVID-19 vaccine. Points from the study as a whole: Targeting of unmutated variant regions was reportedly seen in nearly half of spike-specific TCRs.

On this clone itself: The antigen is unknown.

CDR3 length: 15 amino acids. The germline V and J ends were trimmed by 3 bases and 4 bases, with 13 bases remaining between them. The V gene's germline CDR1 is LGHNA and CDR2 YSLEER. The method was immunoSEQ multiplex PCR; TCRdb's version includes in-frame clones alone and lacks a portion of them. The top ten hold over 12% of the sample, which has roughly 62,000 clones, roughly 70% seen once. Specimen: peripheral blood, collected on day 0 of AZD1222 vaccination. The rearrangement links TRBV4-3 to TRBJ2-1, with D hard to call. This receptor was obtained from an adult in good health. The DNA for the CDR3 is TGCGCCAGCAGCCATTATAGAGTGTCTTACAATGAGCAGTTCTTC. It translates to CASSHYRVSYNEQFF.